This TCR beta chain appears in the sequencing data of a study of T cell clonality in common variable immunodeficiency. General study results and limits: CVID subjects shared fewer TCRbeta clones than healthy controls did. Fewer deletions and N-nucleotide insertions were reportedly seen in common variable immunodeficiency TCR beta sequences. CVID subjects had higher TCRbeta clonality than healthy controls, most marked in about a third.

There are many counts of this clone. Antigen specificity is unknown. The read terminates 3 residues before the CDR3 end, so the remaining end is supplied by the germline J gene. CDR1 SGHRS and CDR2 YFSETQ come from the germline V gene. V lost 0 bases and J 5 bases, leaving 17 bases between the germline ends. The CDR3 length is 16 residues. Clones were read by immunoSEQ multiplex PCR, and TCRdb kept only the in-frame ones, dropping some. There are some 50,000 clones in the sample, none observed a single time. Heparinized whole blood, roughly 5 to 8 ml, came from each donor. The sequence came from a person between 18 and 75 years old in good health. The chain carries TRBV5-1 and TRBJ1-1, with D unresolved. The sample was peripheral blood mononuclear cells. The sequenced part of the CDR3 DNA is TGCGCCAGCAGCTTGGAGGTTCGGGGAGGGAGGACTGAA. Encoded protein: CASSLEVRGGRTE. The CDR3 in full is CASSLEVRGGRTEAFF.